These 27 T cell receptor beta chains came from one sample sequenced in a study of T-cell reconstitution after alpha-beta-depleted transplantation in children. Preparation of the TCRbeta library used unique molecular identifiers. TCRdb processed the PCR reads anew with MiXCR; each CDR3 protein has one entry. The sample lists approximately 490,000 distinct CDR3 sequences; approximately 10% were seen once. Sequenced here: PBMCs, sampled before TCRalphabeta/CD19-depleted stem cell transplant. Receptors were obtained from a child aged 2 to 9 with inherited bone marrow failure, due to receive a stem cell transplant.

This clonotype was counted ten times or more. The chain uses TRBV12-3 or TRBV12-4 and TRBJ2-7; D possibly corresponds to TRBD2 (5 bases). V lost 3 bases and J lost 6, with 9 bases in between. This CDR3 is 12 amino acids long. The CDR3 sequence: CASSFRGREQYF. As DNA, the CDR3 is TGTGCCAGCAGTTTCAGAGGGCGCGAGCAGTACTTC.

This clonotype was counted at least ten times. The junction does not match germline at one end; this may be a read error. V gene TRBV7-7 combines with J gene TRBJ2-2; possibly TRBD1 for D (5 bases). Germline values: CDR1 SSHAT, CDR2 FNYEAQ (reference sequence). This CDR3 contains 14 residues. CDR3 loop: CASSTLQDTGELFF. As DNA, the CDR3 is TGTGCTAGCAGTACGCTACAGGACACCGGGGAGCTGTTTTTT.

Ten or more counts support this clonotype. This rearrangement joins TRBV7-8 to TRBJ2-1, with 8 positions matching TRBD2. Germline V gene lookup returns CDR1 SGHVS and CDR2 FQNEAQ. The V and J ends lost 5 bases and 4 bases, in that order; junction bases with no gene match: 7. CDR3 size: 15 residues. CDR3 sequence (DNA): TGTGCCAGCAGCAAAGGACTAGCACCTTACAATGAGCAGTTCTTC. It is translated as CASSKGLAPYNEQFF.

Worth noting for this clonotype: This may be a read error, as it is one base from a much larger clone. This chain joins TRBV5-4 and TRBJ1-1; D is uncertain. The CDR3 totals 12 residues. Germline CDR1 SGHNT, CDR2 YYREEE (reference sequence). Trimming took 2 bases from V and 5 from J, leaving 7 bases between them. The DNA of the CDR3 is TGTGCCAGCAGCTTAGAGTGGACTGAAGCTTTCTTT. The encoded protein is CASSLEWTEAFF.

This sequence joins TRBV7-9 and TRBJ1-1, with D unresolved. The CDR3 is made up of 13 amino acids. The ends were cut back, 5 bases at V and 8 bases at J, with 15 bases in the middle. From germline, CDR1 is SEHNR and CDR2 FQNEAQ (reference sequence). The CDR3 loop is CASSIDGVTEAFF. CDR3 sequence (DNA): TGTGCCAGCAGCATCGACGGAGTAACGGAAGCTTTCTTT.

This clonotype has at least ten counts. V and J are TRBV25-1 and TRBJ2-7; D is unclear. The CDR3 sequence is 11 residues long. The V gene lost 4 bases and the J gene lost 3 bases, with 4 bases spanning the gap. CDR1 is MGHDK, CDR2 SYGVNS, per germline. The CDR3 DNA reads as TGTGCCAGCAGTGCAAACTACGAGCAGTACTTC. Its translation: CASSANYEQYF.

This clonotype has a count of ten or more. The chain links TRBV18 to TRBJ1-4; D possibly corresponds to TRBD1 (6 bases). The V and J ends lost 1 base and 4 bases respectively, with 13 bases between them. Germline V gives CDR1 KGHSH, CDR2 LQKENI. This CDR3 has 16 residues. DNA of the CDR3: TGTGCCAGCTCACCACAGGGGGGCACTTATAATGAAAAACTGTTTTTT. Protein sequence: CASSPQGGTYNEKLFF.

This clonotype was recorded many times. The rearrangement links TRBV10-3 to TRBJ2-3; weak D call: TRBD2 (6 bases). This CDR3 is built from 13 residues. The V end was cut by 3 bases, the J end by 5 bases, with 9 bases between. In germline, CDR1 is ENHRY, CDR2 SYGVKD. The chain's CDR3 is CAISDGGRDTQYF. In DNA, the CDR3 is TGTGCCATCAGTGACGGGGGTCGAGATACGCAGTATTTT.

This clonotype was observed at least ten times. V is TRBV29-1 and J is TRBJ1-1; D unclear. V was cut by 0 bases and J by 0 bases, with 11 bases left in between. Per germline, CDR1 SQVTM and CDR2 ANQGSEA. CDR3 size: 15 residues. The chain's CDR3 is CSVEEADRMNTEAFF. The CDR3 DNA reads TGCAGCGTTGAAGAGGCGGACCGAATGAACACTGAAGCTTTCTTT. The complete variable domain, with remaining parts taken from reference TRBV29-1 and TRBJ1-1, reads SAVISQKPSRDICQRGTSLTIQCQVDSQVTMMFWYRQQPGQSLTLIATANQGSEATYESGFVIDKFPISRPNLTFSTLTVSNMSPEDSSIYLCSVEEADRMNTEAFFGQGTRLTVV.

This clonotype was counted a few times. The genes are TRBV4-3 and TRBJ2-6; 9 positions agree with TRBD1. The CDR3 loop spans 19 amino acids. The trim removed 5 bases at V and 0 bases at J, leaving 11 bases unmatched. Germline V lookup: CDR1 LGHNA, CDR2 YSLEER. Here the CDR3 DNA reads TGCGCCAGCAGCTCACACACCCGGGACAGGGACTCTGGGGCCAACGTCCTGACTTTC. It encodes CASSSHTRDRDSGANVLTF.

V usage is TRBV20-1 and J usage is TRBJ2-7; D not resolved. The CDR3 is made up of 15 amino acids. Trimming shortened V by 5 bases and J by 0 bases, and 17 bases separated the two germline ends. Germline V gene lookup returns CDR1 DFQATT and CDR2 SNEGSKA (reference sequence). CDR3 sequence: CSAAPVLPPSYEQYF. CDR3 DNA sequence: TGCAGTGCTGCCCCAGTGCTTCCCCCCTCCTACGAGCAGTACTTC.

The table lists this clonotype with many counts. This chain connects TRBV5-1 to TRBJ2-5; D is unclear. Germline V gene lookup returns CDR1 SGHRS and CDR2 YFSETQ. The CDR3 is made up of 15 amino acids. V was shortened by 1 base and J by 0 bases, with 10 bases between the two germline ends. The CDR3 is CASSLRARYQETQYF. In DNA, the CDR3 is TGCGCCAGCAGCTTGCGGGCGAGGTACCAAGAGACCCAGTACTTC.

This clonotype was recorded many times. This sequence joins TRBV29-1 and TRBJ2-1, with TRBD1 matching 8 bases. With V trimmed by 7 bases and J by 15 bases, 14 bases remained unmatched. This CDR3 is 12 amino acids long. The germline gives CDR1 SQVTM, CDR2 ANQGSEA. The CDR3 reads CSGGDRPHQGFF. In DNA, the CDR3 is TGCAGCGGCGGGGACAGGCCCCATCAGGGGTTCTTC.

This clonotype was detected ten times or more. The rearrangement links TRBV7-6 to TRBJ2-7, with D possibly matching TRBD2 (6 bases). The V gene lost 4 bases and the J gene lost 2 bases, with 12 bases spanning the gap. The CDR3 sequence is 14 residues long. Germline values: CDR1 SGHVS, CDR2 FNYEAQ. CDR3 sequence reads: CASSSLADPYEQYF. CDR3 DNA sequence: TGTGCCAGCAGCTCCTTAGCGGACCCCTACGAGCAGTACTTC.

This clonotype was seen at least ten times. The rearrangement uses TRBV20-1 and TRBJ1-2; 8 bases map to TRBD1. The ends lost 1 base at V and 4 bases at J; junction bases unmatched: 5. Germline V lookup: CDR1 DFQATT, CDR2 SNEGSKA (reference sequence). This CDR3 has 14 residues. CDR3 bases: TGCAGTGCTAGAGTGGGACAGGCGTTCTATGGCTACACCTTC. Translation gives CSARVGQAFYGYTF.

This clonotype was seen repeatedly, ten times or more. The chain has TRBV21-1 and TRBJ2-1. TRBV21-1 is deemed a pseudogene. This CDR3 has 16 amino acids. The DNA of the CDR3 is TGTGCCAGCAGCAATTGGTGCAGGGGCTCCTACAATGAGCAGTTCTTC. Translated, it gives CASSNWCRGSYNEQFF.

This clonotype was seen more than once but under ten times. This sequence joins TRBV20-1 and TRBJ2-1; 9 bases are shared with TRBD1. V gave up 6 bases and J gave up 7 bases; unmatched junction bases: 10. Germline loops: CDR1 DFQATT, CDR2 SNEGSKA (reference sequence). This CDR3 region has 14 residues. CDR3 protein: CSADPGQGLNEQFF. The CDR3 coding sequence is TGCAGTGCCGACCCGGGACAGGGCTTGAATGAGCAGTTCTTC.

This clonotype was recorded at least ten times. V usage is TRBV20-1 and J usage is TRBJ1-5; TRBD1 agrees at 7 bases. The CDR3 runs to 15 residues. Germline values: CDR1 DFQATT, CDR2 SNEGSKA (reference sequence). After removal of 6 bases from V and 1 base from J, the junction contained 9 bases not matched to a gene. In nucleotides, the CDR3 is TGCAGTGCGGGGGAGGACAGGAGGAGCAATCAGCCCCAGCATTTT. This sequence encodes CSAGEDRRSNQPQHF.

This clonotype was seen just once. A clone one base away is much larger, so this may be a read error. The gene calls are TRBV6-1 and TRBJ2-3; tentative D call: TRBD1 (6 bases). CDR1 is MNHNS, CDR2 SASEGT, per germline. Trimming took off 6 bases at V and 2 bases at J, with 12 bases between the two ends. The CDR3 loop spans 14 amino acids. The CDR3 sequence: CASRQGPITDTQYF. The CDR3, as DNA: TGTGCCAGCAGACAGGGACCTATCACAGATACGCAGTATTTT.

This clonotype was seen ten or more times. The genes are TRBV27 and TRBJ2-5, with 8 bases that match TRBD1. The junction had 11 bases not matched to a gene; V was cut back by 4 bases and J by 4 bases. Germline CDR1 is MNHEY and CDR2 is SMNVEV (reference sequence). The CDR3 consists of 16 residues. CDR3 nucleotides: TGTGCCAGCAGTTCTCTGGACAGGGAGAAGGGAGAGACCCAGTACTTC. Translation: CASSSLDREKGETQYF.

This clonotype was seen ten or more times. The chain is built from TRBV27 and TRBJ1-6, with D uncertain. Germline-derived CDR1 and CDR2 are MNHEY and SMNVEV (reference sequence). The CDR3 contains 15 residues. V dropped 2 bases and J dropped 2 bases, with 7 bases sitting between them. The CDR3 reads CASSLRVAYNSPLHF. CDR3 nucleotides: TGTGCCAGCAGTTTAAGGGTGGCCTATAATTCACCCCTCCACTTT.

The sample holds many counts of this clonotype. The rearrangement links TRBV20-1 to TRBJ2-7, with 7 bases aligning to TRBD2. The CDR3 totals 14 residues. V lost 5 bases and J lost 3; bases outside the gene matches: 10. Germline values: CDR1 DFQATT, CDR2 SNEGSKA (reference sequence). CDR3 in DNA: TGCAGTGCTGCTCCGACTAGCCGAATCTACGAGCAGTACTTC. Protein: CSAAPTSRIYEQYF.

This clonotype was detected many times. The rearrangement joins TRBV29-1 to TRBJ2-3; no firm D call. Trimming stripped 4 bases from V and 7 bases from J, with 12 bases between. The V gene's germline CDR1 is SQVTM and CDR2 ANQGSEA. CDR3 size: 12 residues. CDR3 loop: CSVAREVHTQYF. The CDR3 region has the DNA TGCAGCGTTGCAAGGGAAGTTCATACGCAGTATTTT.

This clonotype appeared many times. This rearrangement joins TRBV30 to TRBJ2-2; weak D call: TRBD2 (5 bases). With 8 bases removed from V and 2 bases from J, the gap between germline ends came to 9 bases. Germline values: CDR1 GTSNPN, CDR2 SVGIG (reference sequence). CDR3 length equals 12 residues. CDR3 nucleotides: TGTGCCCGGACGGGAAACACCGGGGAGCTGTTTTTT. It is translated as CARTGNTGELFF.

Concerning this clonotype itself: A much larger clone lies a single base off, so this may be a read error. The chain is built from TRBV20-1 and TRBJ2-1; 7 bases align to TRBD2. CDR3 size: 16 residues. The germline V gene encodes CDR1 DFQATT and CDR2 SNEGSKA (reference sequence). V was clipped by 3 bases and J by 8 bases; unmatched bases: 16. CDR3: CSARRDYVGESDEQFF. CDR3 in DNA: TGCAGTGCTAGGAGGGACTATGTGGGAGAATCGGATGAGCAGTTCTTC.

This clonotype has a count of ten or more. This chain uses TRBV6-1 with TRBJ2-3, with TRBD2 as a possible D gene (5 bases). The V gene's germline CDR1 is MNHNS and CDR2 SASEGT. This CDR3 contains 13 residues. V shed 4 bases and J shed 1 base, with 6 bases lying between them. CDR3 in amino acids: CASSGSGTDTQYF. The CDR3 coding sequence is TGTGCCAGCAGTGGTAGCGGCACAGATACGCAGTATTTT.

This clonotype was observed at least ten times. V and J are TRBV28 and TRBJ2-7; TRBD1 matches 10 bases. V shed 4 bases, J shed 4 bases, and the junction held 7 bases outside the gene matches. Germline CDR1 is MDHEN and CDR2 is SYDVKM. The CDR3 consists of 15 residues. The CDR3 is CASSSHGTGAYEQYF. CDR3 coding DNA: TGTGCCAGCAGTTCCCACGGGACAGGGGCTTACGAGCAGTACTTC.